A single sample is the source of the 31 T cell receptor beta chains below, sequenced in a study of cytomegalovirus exposure and HLA in healthy donors. The protocol was immunoSEQ multiplex PCR, while the TCRdb copy is restricted to in-frame clones and leaves out a portion. Here the sample spans roughly 260,000 clones, about 86% being singletons. The sequencing input was PBMCs. Source of these receptors: a man between 18 and 29 years old in good health and CMV-seronegative.

Concerning this clone itself: Distinct nucleotide sequences in the sample also encode this CDR3. The chain is built from TRBV4-3 and TRBJ2-7; D may be TRBD1 (6 bases). CDR1 is LGHNA and CDR2 is YSLEER in the germline V gene. The V and J ends lost 1 base and 2 bases respectively, with 9 bases between them. The CDR3 is made up of 14 amino acids. The CDR3 nucleotides read TGCGCCAGCAGCCAAGGTTCAGGGGCCTACGAGCAGTACTTC. It translates to CASSQGSGAYEQYF.

In this sample, this clone turned up a few times. The CDR3 nucleotides are TGTGCCAGCAGTACTACAACAGGGTCTAACTATGGCTACACCTTC. Translating gives CASSTTTGSNYGYTF. V usage is TRBV7-9 and J usage is TRBJ1-2, with a possible D match to TRBD1 (6 bases). Germline V gene sequence: CDR1 SEHNR, CDR2 FQNEAQ (reference sequence). CDR3 size: 15 residues. The V end lost 6 bases, the J end lost 0 bases, and 14 bases lay between the germline ends.

This chain joins TRBV11-2 and TRBJ2-3, with 7 bases fitting TRBD1. Trimming removed 5 bases from V and 1 base from J; junction bases left unmatched: 9. This CDR3 region has 16 residues. Germline V gene sequence: CDR1 SGHAT, CDR2 FQNNGV. In DNA form, the CDR3 reads TGTGCCAGCAGCCCACGACAGGGCCAGGGCACAGATACGCAGTATTTT. This sequence encodes CASSPRQGQGTDTQYF.

In DNA, the CDR3 is TGTGCCAGCAGTGAAGCGGGTAGGGGATGGGGAAACACCATATATTTT. Protein product: CASSEAGRGWGNTIYF. The chain has TRBV6-1 and TRBJ1-3; maybe TRBD1 (5 bases). Germline-derived CDR1 and CDR2 are MNHNS and SASEGT. This CDR3 region has 16 residues. V was cut by 0 bases and J by 4 bases, with 13 bases left in between.

The rearrangement uses TRBV4-3 and TRBJ2-3; 9 bases align to TRBD2. CDR1 and CDR2 from the germline V gene are LGHNA and YSLEER. With 8 bases clipped from V and 4 bases from J, the junction kept 4 bases outside the gene matches. The CDR3 extends over 13 amino acids. The CDR3 loop reads CASGSGSSDTQYF. The CDR3, as DNA: TGCGCCAGCGGTAGCGGGAGTTCAGATACGCAGTATTTT.

The rearrangement links TRBV5-4 to TRBJ2-1; TRBD2 matches at 10 bases. Germline CDR1 reads SGHNT; CDR2 reads YYREEE (reference sequence). This CDR3 is built from 16 residues. V dropped 4 bases and J dropped 4; count of bases not matched to a gene: 8. The CDR3: CASSPGGLAPYNEQFF. The CDR3 DNA reads TGTGCCAGCAGCCCGGGGGGACTAGCGCCATACAATGAGCAGTTCTTC.

The chain carries TRBV14 and TRBJ2-3, with 7 bases identical to TRBD1. J lost 0 bases, V lost 2 bases, and 5 bases had no gene match. Germline V gives CDR1 SGHDN, CDR2 FVKESK. CDR3 length: 16 amino acids. In nucleotides, the CDR3 is TGTGCCAGCAGCCAATGGACAGGCTCAAGCACAGATACGCAGTATTTT. Its translation: CASSQWTGSSTDTQYF.

V and J are TRBV2 and TRBJ2-3; D remains unclear. The CDR3 runs to 13 residues. Trimming took off 6 bases at V and 6 bases at J, with 13 bases between the two ends. CDR1 SNHLY and CDR2 FYNNEI come from the germline V gene. CDR3 amino acids: CASRGSIPDTQYF. The CDR3 DNA follows: TGTGCCAGCAGGGGCAGTATACCGGATACGCAGTATTTT.

The CDR3 is CASSMAGDRPPGGYTF. In DNA form, the CDR3 reads TGTGCCAGTAGTATGGCAGGGGATCGCCCCCCCGGTGGCTACACCTTC. This sequence joins TRBV19 and TRBJ1-2, with D possibly matching TRBD1 (6 bases). This CDR3 is built from 16 residues. CDR1 LNHDA and CDR2 SQIVND come from the germline V gene (reference sequence). V was cut by 3 bases and J by 7 bases, with 21 bases left in between.

This clone came up once. The gene calls are TRBV7-6 and TRBJ2-7; TRBD2 is a possible D gene (6 bases). The CDR3 extends over 13 amino acids. Per germline, CDR1 SGHVS and CDR2 FNYEAQ. V lost 5 bases and J lost 9, with 17 bases in between. This CDR3 is CASSPLAETWQYF. DNA for the CDR3: TGTGCCAGCAGCCCGTTAGCGGAAACCTGGCAGTACTTC.

This chain connects TRBV6-4 to TRBJ2-2; a possible D gene is TRBD2 (6 bases). The CDR3 spans 16 residues. V was cut by 2 bases and J by 5 bases, with 15 bases left in between. From germline, CDR1 is MRHNA and CDR2 SNTAGT. The CDR3 sequence is CASSDSRGRGTGELFF. As DNA, the CDR3 is TGTGCCAGCAGTGACAGTCGGGGGAGAGGGACCGGGGAGCTGTTTTTT.

This rearrangement joins TRBV5-1 to TRBJ1-2; TRBD1 matches 7 bases. V lost 0 bases to trimming and J lost 7 bases; unmatched junction nucleotides: 3. The CDR3 is 13 amino acids. The germline V gene encodes CDR1 SGHRS and CDR2 YFSETQ. The CDR3 spells CASSLDRGFGYTF. CDR3 DNA: TGCGCCAGCAGCTTGGACAGGGGCTTTGGCTACACCTTC.

The chain's CDR3 is CASSVSRRAADTQYF. DNA of the CDR3: TGTGCCAGCAGCGTATCCAGGAGGGCGGCAGATACGCAGTATTTT. This chain joins TRBV9 and TRBJ2-3; possible D gene TRBD2, 6 bases. The V end was cut by 1 base, the J end by 4 bases, with 13 bases between. The germline gives CDR1 SGDLS, CDR2 YYNGEE. The CDR3 covers 15 residues.

For the CDR3, the DNA is TGTGCCAGCAGCGGGGGGCCTGAAGCTTTCTTT. It translates to CASSGGPEAFF. The rearrangement links TRBV6-5 to TRBJ1-1; maybe TRBD1 (6 bases). The CDR3 length is 11 residues. Trimming removed 6 bases from V and 6 bases from J, with 8 bases in between. CDR1 is MNHEY, CDR2 SVGAGI, per germline.

The chain employs TRBV4-1 and TRBJ1-1; no reliable D call. CDR3 size: 15 residues. The germline CDR1 and CDR2 sequences are MGHRA and YSYEKL. Trimming took off 1 base at V and 2 bases at J, with 11 bases between the two ends. CDR3 protein: CASSQVSSGNTEAFF. The DNA for the CDR3 is TGCGCCAGCAGCCAAGTGAGCAGCGGAAACACTGAAGCTTTCTTT.

This clone turned up a few times. Other DNA sequences from this sample encode an identical CDR3 as well. This sequence joins TRBV18 and TRBJ2-2; D unresolved. Trimming removed 6 bases from V and 3 bases from J, with 5 bases in between. CDR1 and CDR2 (germline): KGHSH, LQKENI. This CDR3 has 12 residues. CDR3 sequence: CASSPDTGELFF. The CDR3 DNA reads as TGTGCCAGCTCCCCGGACACCGGGGAGCTGTTTTTT.

The V call is TRBV15, the J call TRBJ2-5; weak D call: TRBD1 (6 bases). This CDR3 is 14 amino acids long. Germline V gene lookup returns CDR1 LNHNV and CDR2 YYDKDF (reference sequence). Between the trimmed V and J ends, which lost 5 bases and 5 bases, there was a span of 15 bases. CDR3 DNA: TGTGCCACCAGCCAGGGGCAGGGTAGGGAGACCCAGTACTTC. Its translation: CATSQGQGRETQYF.

The chain joins TRBV5-6 to TRBJ2-7; TRBD1 might be the D (5 bases). The V end was cut by 7 bases, the J end by 2 bases, with 10 bases between. The V gene's germline CDR1 is SGHDT and CDR2 YYEEEE. The CDR3 length is 12 residues. CDR3 bases: TGTGCCAGCCAAGGGGTTACCTACGAGCAGTACTTC. Translating gives CASQGVTYEQYF.

The chain has TRBV5-1 and TRBJ2-1; TRBD2 agrees at 12 bases. J lost 7 bases, V lost 4 bases, and 18 bases had no gene match. The CDR3 is 19 residues long. Germline lookup yields CDR1 SGHRS and CDR2 YFSETQ. This chain's CDR3 is CASSPKGASGRAFSNEQFF. As DNA, the CDR3 is TGCGCCAGCAGCCCTAAAGGGGCTAGCGGGAGGGCCTTTTCAAATGAGCAGTTCTTC. The complete variable domain, with remaining parts taken from reference TRBV5-1 and TRBJ2-1, reads KAGVTQTPRYLIKTRGQQVTLSCSPISGHRSVSWYQQTPGQGLQFLFEYFSETQRNKGNFPGRFSGRQFSNSRSEMNVSTLELGDSALYLCASSPKGASGRAFSNEQFFGPGTRLTVL.

V gene TRBV2 combines with J gene TRBJ2-5; the match to TRBD2 covers 13 bases. Trimming took 8 bases from V and 6 from J; bases not matched to a gene: 6. This CDR3 is 14 amino acids long. Germline CDR1 reads SNHLY; CDR2 reads FYNNEI. The CDR3 protein is CASGGTSGTKTQYF. CDR3 sequence (DNA): TGTGCCAGCGGCGGGACTAGCGGGACCAAGACCCAGTACTTC.

V and J are TRBV4-3 and TRBJ2-6, with 7 bases that match TRBD2. J lost 0 bases, V lost 1 base, and 6 bases had no gene match. The CDR3 consists of 18 residues. Germline lookup yields CDR1 LGHNA and CDR2 YSLEER. The CDR3 loop is CASSQALGGGSGANVLTF. CDR3 sequence (DNA): TGCGCCAGCAGCCAAGCCCTGGGGGGGGGCTCTGGGGCCAACGTCCTGACTTTC.

The rearrangement links TRBV4-1 to TRBJ1-2; TRBD1 matches at 10 bases. Looked up from germline, CDR1 is MGHRA and CDR2 is YSYEKL. The CDR3 is 16 residues long. V gave up 2 bases and J gave up 4 bases; unmatched junction bases: 7. The CDR3 protein is CASSQRSGTGAYGYTF. CDR3 bases: TGCGCCAGCAGCCAAAGGAGCGGGACAGGGGCCTATGGCTACACCTTC.

The chain combines TRBV16 with TRBJ1-4, with a possible D match to TRBD1 (5 bases). Germline V gives CDR1 KGHSY, CDR2 FQNENV. The CDR3 is made up of 15 amino acids. V lost 7 bases and J 8 bases, leaving 20 bases between the germline ends. The CDR3 DNA follows: TGTGCCAGCACCCCGGTTGGGGCTATGGAAGAAAAACTGTTTTTT. This encodes CASTPVGAMEEKLFF.

This chain joins TRBV21-1 and TRBJ1-6; TRBD1 is the table's D call and was not checked against the DNA. TRBV21-1 is labeled a pseudogene. This CDR3 is 19 amino acids long. The CDR3 loop reads CASSAHGTRDRGQDSPLHF. The CDR3 DNA follows: TGTGCCAGCAGCGCGCACGGTACGCGGGACAGGGGGCAGGATTCACCCCTCCACTTT.

The gene calls are TRBV10-2 and TRBJ2-7; no definite D call. V lost 3 bases, J lost 0 bases, and 15 bases lay in between. This CDR3 comprises 16 residues. Germline V CDR1 and CDR2: WSHSY, SAAADI. The CDR3 nucleotides are TGCGCCAGCAGTGATTTAGGCAGGCTAAGCTCCTACGAGCAGTACTTC. This encodes CASSDLGRLSSYEQYF.

The chain employs TRBV10-1 and TRBJ1-1; D is perhaps TRBD1 (5 bases). CDR1 is WNHNN and CDR2 is SYGVQD in the germline V gene (reference sequence). Trimming removed 3 bases at V and 4 bases at J, with 12 bases between. CDR3 length: 14 amino acids. CDR3 nucleotides: TGCGCCAGCAGTGATTCCCAGGGTCGCACTGAAGCTTTCTTT. Protein sequence: CASSDSQGRTEAFF.

The chain employs TRBV5-6 and TRBJ1-1, with D perhaps TRBD1 (5 bases). This CDR3 comprises 15 residues. V was clipped by 5 bases and J by 2 bases, with 16 bases between them. CDR1 and CDR2 from the germline V gene are SGHDT and YYEEEE. The CDR3 bases are TGTGCCAGCAGGAAGGGGCTTCTACTCAACACTGAAGCTTTCTTT. The encoded protein is CASRKGLLLNTEAFF.

Concerning this clone itself: Its ends do not fully match the called genes, so a read error is possible. This sequence joins TRBV6-1 and TRBJ1-5; 8 bases are a match to TRBD1. The germline V gene has CDR1 MNHNS and CDR2 SASEGT. This CDR3 region has 12 residues. The CDR3 loop reads CAGRGQDQPQHF. The CDR3 nucleotides are TGTGCCGGCAGGGGGCAGGATCAGCCCCAGCATTTT.

The gene calls are TRBV30 and TRBJ1-5, with D perhaps TRBD1 (5 bases). The ends were cut back, 5 bases at V and 10 bases at J, with 12 bases in the middle. The CDR3 is made up of 11 amino acids. Germline CDR1 and CDR2: GTSNPN and SVGIG (reference sequence). The chain's CDR3 is CAWAQDGPQHF. CDR3 DNA sequence: TGTGCCTGGGCACAGGACGGCCCCCAGCATTTT. The full variable domain, rest sourced from reference TRBV30 and TRBJ1-5, is SQTIHQWPATLVQPVGSPLSLECTVEGTSNPNLYWYRQAAGRGLQLLFYSVGIGQISSEVPQNLSASRPQDRQFILSSKKLLLSDSGFYLCAWAQDGPQHFGDGTRLSIL.

The V gene is TRBV30, the J gene TRBJ1-6; D gene uncertain. Germline V lookup: CDR1 GTSNPN, CDR2 SVGIG (reference sequence). The CDR3 is made up of 18 amino acids. V was shortened by 2 bases and J by 0 bases, with 17 bases between the two germline ends. The CDR3 is CAWSPFRGIYSYNSPLHF. The CDR3 DNA sequence: TGTGCCTGGAGTCCCTTTCGAGGAATATACTCCTATAATTCACCCCTCCACTTT.

The chain joins TRBV28 to TRBJ1-1; the D is unclear. Trimming left V 3 bases short and J 7 bases short, with 9 bases between. The CDR3 contains 12 residues. CDR1 MDHEN and CDR2 SYDVKM come from the germline V gene. The CDR3 DNA reads TGTGCCAGCAGTTTGGGCAGGATTGAAGCTTTCTTT. This sequence encodes CASSLGRIEAFF.